The clone carrying this T cell receptor (beta chain) was counted only a few times. Its antigen is unknown. Combining a sample-barcoded 5' primer with a J-beta primer mix, a second PCR ran for 7 to 11 cycles. TCRdb fed the 5' RACE reads into MiXCR, producing one record per CDR3 protein. This sample has approximately 800,000 distinct CDR3 sequences, with around 34% found just once. V was shortened by 5 bases and J by 6 bases, with 19 bases between the two germline ends. Looked up from germline, CDR1 is SQVTM and CDR2 is ANQGSEA. This CDR3 region has 14 residues. The sample is drawn from a study of blood T cells in healthy people across ages. Study outcomes and limitations: Naive CD4+ cell counts and diversity both ran higher in long-lived than in aged donors.

This TCR derives from a man between 18 and 29 years old in good health. Sequencing was performed on blood. The chain uses TRBV29-1 and TRBJ1-2, with D perhaps TRBD1 (6 bases). The DNA for the CDR3 is TGCAGCGTTCCGCCCTCGTCGGGGGGCGATGGCTACACCTTC. As protein: CSVPPSSGGDGYTF. The variable domain in full, with the rest retrieved from reference TRBV29-1 and TRBJ1-2, is SAVISQKPSRDICQRGTSLTIQCQVDSQVTMMFWYRQQPGQSLTLIATANQGSEATYESGFVIDKFPISRPNLTFSTLTVSNMSPEDSSIYLCSVPPSSGGDGYTFGSGTRLTVV.